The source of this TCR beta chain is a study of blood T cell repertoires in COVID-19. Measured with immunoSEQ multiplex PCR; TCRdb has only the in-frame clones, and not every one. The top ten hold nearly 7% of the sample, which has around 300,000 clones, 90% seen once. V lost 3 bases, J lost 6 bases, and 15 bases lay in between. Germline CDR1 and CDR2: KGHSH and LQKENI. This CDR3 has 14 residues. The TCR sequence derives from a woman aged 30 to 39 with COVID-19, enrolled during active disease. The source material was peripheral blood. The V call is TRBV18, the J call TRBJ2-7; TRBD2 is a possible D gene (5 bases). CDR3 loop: CASSPVHRGSEQYF. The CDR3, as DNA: TGTGCCAGCTCACCGGTTCATCGGGGATCCGAGCAGTACTTC.